The clone carrying this TCR beta chain has more than one count but fewer than ten. Time point specified: persistent/refractory GD, antithyroid drugs over 5 years with positive TRAb. PBMC RNA was the source of the TCR library. The entry originates in a study of regulatory T cells in long-lasting Graves disease. With 7 bases clipped from V and 3 bases from J, the junction kept 6 bases outside the gene matches. The germline V gene encodes CDR1 SGHRS and CDR2 YFSETQ. The CDR3 runs to 13 residues. Investigators prepared the TCR beta libraries by applying iRepertoire HTBI primers and Arm-PCR of CDR3 regions. MiXCR, run by TCRdb on the multiplex PCR reads, gives a single entry per CDR3 protein. The sample includes about 460,000 distinct CDR3 sequences, approximately 22% seen only once; the top ten take under 15%.

The rearrangement links TRBV5-1 to TRBJ1-2, with TRBD1 matching over 7 bases. The material sequenced was peripheral blood mononuclear cells (PBMCs), taken when the disease was refractory, from a patient treated with antithyroid drugs. This clonotype was sampled from a female donor with Graves disease. CDR3: CASDGGTDYGYTF. The CDR3 region has the DNA TGCGCCAGCGATGGGGGGACAGACTATGGCTACACCTTC.